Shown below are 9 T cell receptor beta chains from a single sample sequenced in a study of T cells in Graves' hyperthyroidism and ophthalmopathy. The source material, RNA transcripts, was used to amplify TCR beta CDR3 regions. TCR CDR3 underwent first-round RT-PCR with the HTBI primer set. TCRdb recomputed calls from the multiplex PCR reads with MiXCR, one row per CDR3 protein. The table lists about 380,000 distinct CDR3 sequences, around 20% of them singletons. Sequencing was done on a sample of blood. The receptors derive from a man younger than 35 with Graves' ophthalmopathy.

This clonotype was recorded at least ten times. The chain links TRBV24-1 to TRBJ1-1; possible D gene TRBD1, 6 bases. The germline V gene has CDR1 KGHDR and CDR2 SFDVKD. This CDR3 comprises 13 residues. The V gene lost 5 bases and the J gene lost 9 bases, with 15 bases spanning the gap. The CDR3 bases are TGTGCCACCAGTGCCCCCGGGACACCTAAAGCTTTCTTT. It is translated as CATSAPGTPKAFF.

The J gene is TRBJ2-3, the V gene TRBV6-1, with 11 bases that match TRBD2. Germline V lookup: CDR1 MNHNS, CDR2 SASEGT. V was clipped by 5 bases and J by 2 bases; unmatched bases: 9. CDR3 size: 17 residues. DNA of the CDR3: TGTGCCAGCAGTCGAGAAGTAGCGGGGGGGTACACAGATACGCAGTATTTT. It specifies CASSREVAGGYTDTQYF.

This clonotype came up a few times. The CDR3 sequence is CSAHTQGFIGYEQYF. As DNA, the CDR3 is TGCAGTGCTCATACACAGGGATTCATAGGGTACGAGCAGTACTTC. The chain has TRBV20-1 and TRBJ2-7, with D tentatively TRBD1 (6 bases). From germline, CDR1 is DFQATT and CDR2 SNEGSKA (reference sequence). V shed 5 bases and J shed 4 bases, with 21 bases lying between them. The CDR3 is 15 amino acids.

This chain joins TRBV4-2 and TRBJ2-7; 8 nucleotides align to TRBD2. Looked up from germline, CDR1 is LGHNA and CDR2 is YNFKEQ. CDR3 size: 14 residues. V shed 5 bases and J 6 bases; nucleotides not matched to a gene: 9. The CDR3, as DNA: TGTGCCAGCAGCGCCGGGGGGGCCGGCTCCGAGCAGTACTTC. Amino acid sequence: CASSAGGAGSEQYF.

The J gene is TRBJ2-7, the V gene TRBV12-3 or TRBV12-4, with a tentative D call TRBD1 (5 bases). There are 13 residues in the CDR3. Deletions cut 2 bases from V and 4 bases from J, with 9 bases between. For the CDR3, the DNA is TGTGCCAGCAGTTTACAGACAGTGTACGAGCAGTACTTC. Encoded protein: CASSLQTVYEQYF.

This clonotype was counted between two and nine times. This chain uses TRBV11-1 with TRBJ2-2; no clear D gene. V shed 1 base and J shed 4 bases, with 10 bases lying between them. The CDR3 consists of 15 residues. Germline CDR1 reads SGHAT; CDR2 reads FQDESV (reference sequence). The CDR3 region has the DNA TGTGCCAGCAGCTTAGGAGGTTTTGGCACCGGGGAGCTGTTTTTT. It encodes CASSLGGFGTGELFF.

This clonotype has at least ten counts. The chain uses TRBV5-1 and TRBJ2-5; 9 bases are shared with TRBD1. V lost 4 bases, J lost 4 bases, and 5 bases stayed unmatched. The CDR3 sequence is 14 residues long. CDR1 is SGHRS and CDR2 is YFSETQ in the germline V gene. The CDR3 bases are TGCGCCAGCAGCACAGGACAGGGGACAGAGACCCAGTACTTC. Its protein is CASSTGQGTETQYF.

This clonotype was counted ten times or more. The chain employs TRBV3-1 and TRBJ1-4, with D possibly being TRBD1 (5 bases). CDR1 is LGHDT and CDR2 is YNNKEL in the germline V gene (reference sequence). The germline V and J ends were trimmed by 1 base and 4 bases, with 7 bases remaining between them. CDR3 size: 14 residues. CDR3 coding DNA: TGTGCCAGCAGCCAAGTGGGGGGTAATGAAAAACTGTTTTTT. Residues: CASSQVGGNEKLFF.

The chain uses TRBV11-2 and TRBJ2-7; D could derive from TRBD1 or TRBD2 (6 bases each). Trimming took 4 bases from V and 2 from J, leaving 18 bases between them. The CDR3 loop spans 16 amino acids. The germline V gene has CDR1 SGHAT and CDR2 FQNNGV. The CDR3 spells CASSSHRGRGPYEQYF. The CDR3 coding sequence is TGTGCCAGCAGCTCACATAGGGGACGGGGGCCCTACGAGCAGTACTTC. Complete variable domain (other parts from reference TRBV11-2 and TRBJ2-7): EAGVAQSPRYKIIEKRQSVAFWCNPISGHATLYWYQQILGQGPKLLIQFQNNGVVDDSQLPKDRFSAERLKGVDSTLKIQPAKLEDSAVYLCASSSHRGRGPYEQYFGPGTRLTVT.